This T cell receptor beta chain came from a study of T cell changes during pregnancy in multiple sclerosis (dated by TCRdb to the late 2010s). About the investigation overall: Changes in the T cell repertoire over the course of pregnancy were examined in this study in women with multiple sclerosis.

The CDR3 numbers 16 residues from cysteine through phenylalanine. Only CDR3 DNA is held: 48 bases, read in frame from base 1. Between the V and J ends, shortened by 1 base and 5 bases respectively, the junction contains 17 bases. The germline V gene yields LGHNA for CDR1 and YNFKEQ for CDR2. Library preparation was by the immunoSEQ multiplex PCR assay. The immuneACCESS repertoire file appears here via TCRdb, limited to in-frame rearrangements. These files lack a portion of the clones; in checked studies, under half of the deficit traces to unresolved V genes, and the cause of the others is not known. In this sample the table shows more than 100,000 clones, approximately 90% of which occur a single time. In total, the top ten clones hold roughly 0.93% of the sample. Note on this clone: Which antigen it targets is not known. No much larger clone exists at a distance of one base, and base qualities are not known.

This chain is built from TRBV4-2 and TRBJ2-5; the D gene is possibly TRBD2, with 7 bases matching. This receptor was taken from a female donor with multiple sclerosis, enrolled in a pregnancy study. This specimen was peripheral blood, taken after pregnancy. The nucleotide sequence reads TGTGCCAGCAGCCAAGCGGTGGGGGGGCGAGCGGAGACCCAGTACTTC. Translated, this is CASSQAVGGRAETQYF.